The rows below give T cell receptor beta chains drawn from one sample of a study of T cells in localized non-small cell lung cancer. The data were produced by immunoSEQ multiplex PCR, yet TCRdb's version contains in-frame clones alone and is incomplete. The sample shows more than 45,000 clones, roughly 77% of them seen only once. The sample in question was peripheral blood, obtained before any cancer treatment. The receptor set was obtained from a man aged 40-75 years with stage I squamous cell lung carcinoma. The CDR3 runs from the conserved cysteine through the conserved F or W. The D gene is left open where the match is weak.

CASSLGRKATQYF | NA | 13 | TRBV11-2
CASSWGQGINEQYF | TRBD1 | 14 | TRBV6-5
CASSLLLGQPQHF | NA | 13 | TRBV5-1
CASRPGGSGYTF | TRBD1 | 12 | TRBV2
CASSLPLAGGSTDTQYF | TRBD2 | 17 | TRBV27
CASSEDRWEETQYF | TRBD1 | 14 | TRBV6-5
CASSLSGQGRSNEKLFF | TRBD1 | 17 | TRBV5-1
CASGRGDGTEAFF | NA | 13 | TRBV9
CASSLSGGTEAFF | TRBD1 | 13 | TRBV7-2
CASSSMLGSGANVLTF | NA | 16 | TRBV5-6
CASTTGNQPQHF | NA | 12 | TRBV2
CASSWTGYPTPPSQYF | TRBD1 | 16 | TRBV2
CASSLRGYTF | NA | 10 | TRBV5-4
CASSPTGELFF | NA | 11 | TRBV18
CASSQDRDAPHSPLHF | NA | 16 | TRBV4-1
CASSDSVTTRGNTEAFF | NA | 17 | TRBV12-5
CASSSYGLRTQYF | NA | 13 | TRBV7-9
CASSAALSGNIQYF | NA | 14 | TRBV9
CATTPGFGTEAFF | NA | 13 | TRBV6-5
CASSPGGQGARETQYF | TRBD1 | 16 | TRBV28
CASSLAFTTDTEAFF | NA | 15 | TRBV7-9
CASTGLRTGLDYGYTF | TRBD1 | 16 | TRBV19
CAIRDIVADTEAFF | NA | 14 | TRBV10-3
CASSPSAGTMNTEAFF | NA | 16 | TRBV9
CASRIVASGNTIYF | NA | 14 | TRBV6-5
CASSFGQNTDTQYF | NA | 14 | TRBV7-3
CASSSGAGTTGELFF | NA | 15 | TRBV28
CASSSAQGQGGHTEAFF | TRBD1 | 17 | TRBV28
CASCQFANTEAFF | NA | 13 | TRBV19
CASSLAGVPSGNTIYF | NA | 16 | TRBV7-8
CASSYGGGDLPYEQYF | NA | 16 | TRBV6-5
CASSLRGRVGAGANVLTF | NA | 18 | TRBV27
CASRPLADFHEQYF | NA | 14 | TRBV6-5
CASSPQLAGAFTDTQYF | TRBD2 | 17 | TRBV9
CASSDRQGLNGYTF | TRBD1 | 14 | TRBV27
CASRKIEAGELFF | NA | 13 | TRBV2
CASSPQGWRNQPQHF | NA | 15 | TRBV7-2
CASRGLETGNSPLHF | TRBD1 | 15 | TRBV2
CASSSEGILRTYEQYF | NA | 16 | TRBV5-1
CASSQDPGGGHQYEQYF | TRBD2 | 17 | TRBV4-1
CASSLGGGNGYTF | NA | 13 | TRBV11-2
CATAGEDTQYF | NA | 11 | TRBV28
CASSVFLGSYEQYF | NA | 14 | TRBV9
CASSLWSGNYGYTF | NA | 14 | TRBV28
CAGRTDQNTGELFF | NA | 14 | TRBV5-5
CAISDAGDRSYEQYF | TRBD1 | 15 | TRBV10-3
CASRLWGNQPQHF | NA | 13 | TRBV6-6
CASSPRDEGEKLFF | NA | 14 | TRBV4-1